The next 13 T cell receptor beta chains were all read from a single sample in a study of blood T cell repertoires in COVID-19. Profiling relied on immunoSEQ multiplex PCR, and the TCRdb table lists in-frame clones only, not all of them. The sample includes a few hundred thousand clones, 70% to 90% of them seen just once. Sample: PBMCs or T cells enriched from blood (not recorded which). The source is a woman aged 40 to 49 with acute COVID-19.

This clone was seen just once. J is TRBJ1-3 and V is TRBV3-1 (or the pseudogene TRBV3-2); D is uncertain. V lost 6 bases and J lost 0, with 9 bases in between. The germline V gene has CDR1 LGHDT and CDR2 YNNKEL (reference sequence). This CDR3 is built from 14 residues. The CDR3 spells CASSLPGSGNTIYF. CDR3 DNA sequence: TGTGCCAGCAGTCTACCAGGCTCTGGAAACACCATATATTTT.

This clone was observed once. CDR3 in amino acids: CASSEKTVSGNTIYF. CDR3 DNA sequence: TGTGCCAGCAGTGAGAAGACAGTAAGCGGAAACACCATATATTTT. The V call is TRBV25-1, the J call TRBJ1-3; a weak D match, TRBD1 (5 bases). CDR1 is MGHDK and CDR2 is SYGVNS in the germline V gene. The CDR3 length is 15 residues. Between the trimmed V and J ends, which lost 3 bases and 4 bases, there was a span of 13 bases.

This chain uses TRBV6-2 or TRBV6-3 with TRBJ2-7; 13 bases are a match to TRBD2. V shed 4 bases and J 7 bases; nucleotides not matched to a gene: 7. The germline CDR1 and CDR2 sequences are MNHEY and SVGEGT. This CDR3 is built from 15 residues. The CDR3 loop reads CASSSGLAGVQEQYF. In DNA, the CDR3 is TGTGCCAGCAGTTCCGGACTAGCGGGAGTTCAAGAGCAGTACTTC.

This chain connects TRBV15 to TRBJ2-1; D might be TRBD2 (5 bases). Trimming cost V 5 bases and J 10 bases, with 15 bases left between them. Germline CDR1 LNHNV, CDR2 YYDKDF (reference sequence). This CDR3 contains 13 residues. CDR3 sequence reads: CATSPDDKREQFF. CDR3 DNA: TGTGCCACCAGCCCCGACGACAAGCGGGAGCAGTTCTTC.

V usage is TRBV19 and J usage is TRBJ2-4, with 13 nucleotides matching TRBD2. The V and J ends lost 3 bases and 5 bases, in that order; junction bases with no gene match: 7. This CDR3 region has 17 residues. Germline V CDR1 and CDR2: LNHDA, SQIVND (reference sequence). The CDR3 is CASSIGGTSGTENIQYF. The CDR3 DNA is TGTGCCAGTAGTATTGGCGGGACTAGCGGGACGGAAAACATTCAGTACTTC.

The chain is built from TRBV28 and TRBJ2-6; the match to TRBD2 covers 15 bases. The CDR3 loop spans 21 amino acids. J gave up 1 base and V 4 bases, and 11 bases lay outside the gene matches. Germline CDR1 reads MDHEN; CDR2 reads SYDVKM. CDR3 in amino acids: CASSSIPRGLAGGSGANVLTF. The CDR3 DNA follows: TGTGCCAGCAGTTCCATTCCCCGGGGACTAGCGGGAGGTTCTGGGGCCAACGTCCTGACTTTC.

The V call is TRBV6-2 or TRBV6-3, the J call TRBJ1-2, with D possibly TRBD1 on 6 matching bases. This CDR3 has 14 amino acids. Germline V gene data show CDR1 as MNHEY and CDR2 as SVGEGT. V was trimmed by 0 bases and J by 8 bases, leaving 13 bases between them. The chain's CDR3 is CASSYSRGGWGYTF. The CDR3 DNA sequence: TGTGCCAGCAGTTACTCGAGAGGGGGATGGGGCTACACCTTC.

This chain's CDR3 is CASSQQGGGNQPQHF. The CDR3 coding sequence is TGTGCCAGCAGCCAACAGGGGGGTGGCAATCAGCCCCAGCATTTT. V gene TRBV7-2 combines with J gene TRBJ1-5; 8 bases line up with TRBD1. This CDR3 comprises 15 residues. Germline V gene sequence: CDR1 SGHTA, CDR2 FQGNSA. With V trimmed by 5 bases and J by 2 bases, 5 bases remained unmatched.

Worth noting for this clone: The sample has other DNA sequences that encode this CDR3 too. This chain links TRBV7-9 with TRBJ2-3; maybe TRBD2 (6 bases). Germline assignment: CDR1 SEHNR and CDR2 FQNEAQ (reference sequence). V was pared by 3 bases and J by 3 bases, with 7 bases between. CDR3 length: 13 amino acids. CDR3 protein: CASSFGGTDTQYF. CDR3 nucleotides: TGTGCCAGCAGCTTTGGGGGGACAGATACGCAGTATTTT.

The CDR3 here is CASSRDRGDTQYF. The CDR3 bases are TGTGCCAGTAGTAGGGACAGGGGAGATACGCAGTATTTT. The rearrangement links TRBV19 to TRBJ2-3, with TRBD1 matching 10 bases. V trimming: 4 bases; J trimming: 5 bases; junction bases outside the gene matches: 0. The CDR3 runs to 13 residues. CDR1 and CDR2 from the germline V gene are LNHDA and SQIVND (reference sequence).

This clone has a single count. The CDR3 spells CASNPFDRGTEAFF. In DNA, the CDR3 is TGTGCCAGCAACCCTTTTGACAGGGGTACTGAAGCTTTCTTT. The chain links TRBV27 to TRBJ1-1, with 8 nucleotides matching TRBD1. The germline V gene encodes CDR1 MNHEY and CDR2 SMNVEV (reference sequence). V was pared by 7 bases and J by 5 bases, with 9 bases of the junction left unmatched. The CDR3 runs to 14 residues.

The chain couples TRBV24-1 to TRBJ2-6; a weak D match, TRBD2 (5 bases). CDR3 length: 18 amino acids. CDR1 is KGHDR, CDR2 SFDVKD, per germline. V was clipped by 3 bases and J by 1 base, with 15 bases between them. CDR3 in DNA: TGTGCCACCAGTGATACCCGGGAACAGCAGTCTGGGGCCAACGTCCTGACTTTC. It is translated as CATSDTREQQSGANVLTF.

This clone occurred a few times. This chain uses TRBV14 with TRBJ1-4, with a tentative D call TRBD1 (5 bases). The length of the CDR3 is 16 residues. CDR1 SGHDN and CDR2 FVKESK come from the germline V gene. V lost 0 bases to trimming and J lost 7 bases, with 15 bases between them. The CDR3 loop reads CASSQDYSGRGEKLFF. CDR3 nucleotide sequence: TGTGCCAGCAGCCAAGACTATTCGGGGAGGGGTGAAAAACTGTTTTTT.